The next 18 T cell receptor beta chains were all read from a single sample in a study of shared clonotypes between healthy human individuals. Here immunoSEQ multiplex PCR was the method, and the copy in TCRdb shows in-frame clones only, minus some. Of approximately 2.4 million clones listed, around 95% are singletons. Source material: naive CD4+ T cells sorted from blood. Subset described: CD45RA+ positively selected. The origin of the receptors is a man aged 18 to 29 in good health.

The chain links TRBV10-3 to TRBJ2-2, with a possible D match to TRBD2 (6 bases). V gave up 7 bases and J gave up 5 bases, with 14 bases separating them. Germline V gives CDR1 ENHRY, CDR2 SYGVKD. The CDR3 extends over 14 amino acids. CDR3 sequence reads: CAITQTRGTGELFF. CDR3 DNA sequence: TGTGCCATCACACAAACACGGGGGACCGGGGAGCTGTTTTTT.

This chain links TRBV5-1 with TRBJ1-2; perhaps TRBD1 as D (6 bases). The CDR3 sequence is 15 residues long. The V end was cut by 3 bases, the J end by 3 bases, with 15 bases between. Germline CDR1 SGHRS, CDR2 YFSETQ. In DNA, the CDR3 is TGCGCCAGCAGCTGGTCAGGGGTCAGCGACTATGGCTACACCTTC. It is translated as CASSWSGVSDYGYTF.

The rearrangement uses TRBV28 and TRBJ1-5; D gene uncertain. Per germline, CDR1 MDHEN and CDR2 SYDVKM. The germline V and J ends were trimmed by 6 bases and 1 base, with 10 bases remaining between them. The CDR3 covers 14 residues. CDR3 bases: TGTGCCAGCAGATCACTGGGGAGCAATCAGCCCCAGCATTTT. This translates into CASRSLGSNQPQHF.

This chain links TRBV5-1 with TRBJ2-5; a possible D gene is TRBD2 (5 bases). The CDR3 runs 16 residues. With 4 bases removed from V and 4 bases from J, the gap between germline ends came to 20 bases. Germline V gene lookup returns CDR1 SGHRS and CDR2 YFSETQ. CDR3 in amino acids: CASSLEGGGVGETQYF. The CDR3, as DNA: TGCGCCAGCAGCCTTGAAGGAGGAGGAGTGGGAGAGACCCAGTACTTC.

V is TRBV5-1 and J is TRBJ2-3; 7 nucleotides align to TRBD1. CDR1 is SGHRS, CDR2 YFSETQ, per germline. Trimming took 4 bases from V and 0 from J; bases not matched to a gene: 5. The CDR3 runs 15 residues. The CDR3 DNA reads as TGCGCCAGCAGCACGGGACAGATCAGCACAGATACGCAGTATTTT. Amino acid sequence: CASSTGQISTDTQYF.

The chain uses TRBV5-6 and TRBJ1-5, with a weak D call TRBD1 (6 bases). Germline CDR1 and CDR2: SGHDT and YYEEEE. The V gene lost 1 base and the J gene lost 7 bases, with 24 bases spanning the gap. CDR3 length: 18 residues. CDR3 coding DNA: TGTGCCAGCAGCTTGTGGGGGTCCCGTGGGGGGCCCTTCCAGCCCCAGCATTTT. Amino acids: CASSLWGSRGGPFQPQHF. The full variable domain, in which reference TRBV5-6 and TRBJ1-5 provide the parts outside the CDR3, is DAGVTQSPTHLIKTRGQQVTLRCSPKSGHDTVSWYQQALGQGPQFIFQYYEEEERQRGNFPDRFSGHQFPNYSSELNVNALLLGDSALYLCASSLWGSRGGPFQPQHFGDGTRLSIL.

This clone showed up just a few times. The chain employs TRBV20-1 and TRBJ1-1, with D unclear. Trimming removed 3 bases from V and 4 bases from J, with 3 bases in between. The CDR3 loop spans 10 amino acids. Looked up from germline, CDR1 is DFQATT and CDR2 is SNEGSKA (reference sequence). The DNA for the CDR3 is TGCAGTGCTAGTATCACTGAAGCTTTCTTT. The encoded protein is CSASITEAFF.

V and J are TRBV5-1 and TRBJ2-5, with a tentative D call TRBD1 (6 bases). The ends were cut back, 3 bases at V and 2 bases at J, with 14 bases in the middle. The CDR3 length is 15 residues. CDR1 and CDR2 (germline): SGHRS, YFSETQ. The CDR3 DNA is TGCGCCAGCAGCTCCCTTGGACAGAAACAAGAGACCCAGTACTTC. The encoded protein is CASSSLGQKQETQYF.

The J gene is TRBJ2-1, the V gene TRBV4-2; 8 positions match TRBD1. The CDR3 spans 15 residues. The V gene's germline CDR1 is LGHNA and CDR2 YNFKEQ. V gave up 6 bases and J gave up 4 bases; unmatched junction bases: 8. DNA for the CDR3: TGTGCCAGCAGTCCCGACAGGGGCCTTTACAATGAGCAGTTCTTC. This codes for CASSPDRGLYNEQFF.

The V and J genes are TRBV19 and TRBJ1-6, with 7 bases fitting TRBD1. Germline-derived CDR1 and CDR2 are LNHDA and SQIVND (reference sequence). With V trimmed by 5 bases and J by 5 bases, 9 bases remained unmatched. The CDR3 sequence is 16 residues long. CDR3 in DNA: TGTGCCAGTAGTGAAAGGGGGACAGCGGATAATTCACCCCTCCACTTT. Protein: CASSERGTADNSPLHF.

For this clone: At the DNA level, this CDR3 is encoded by other sequences in the same sample as well. The chain couples TRBV6-5 to TRBJ1-3; D is undetermined. Germline lookup yields CDR1 MNHEY and CDR2 SVGAGI. The V end lost 5 bases, the J end lost 0 bases, and 5 bases lay between the germline ends. The CDR3 totals 13 residues. CDR3 protein: CASSRDSGNTIYF. CDR3 DNA: TGTGCCAGCAGTCGAGACTCTGGAAACACCATATATTTT.

CDR3 nucleotide sequence: TGTGCCAGCAGTTACACCTGGACGCCTCTGAACACTGAAGCTTTCTTT. Translated, it gives CASSYTWTPLNTEAFF. The chain links TRBV6-5 to TRBJ1-1, with D unclear. The ends were cut back, 2 bases at V and 0 bases at J, with 13 bases in the middle. The CDR3 runs to 16 residues. CDR1 and CDR2 from the germline V gene are MNHEY and SVGAGI.

This chain joins TRBV11-2 and TRBJ1-1; TRBD1 is a possible D gene (6 bases). Germline-derived CDR1 and CDR2 are SGHAT and FQNNGV. With 3 bases removed from V and 0 bases from J, the gap between germline ends came to 11 bases. There are 15 residues in the CDR3. CDR3 in DNA: TGTGCCAGCAGCTTTCAGCAGGGGTTGAACACTGAAGCTTTCTTT. Translated: CASSFQQGLNTEAFF.

DNA of the CDR3: TGCGCCAGCAGCTCAAGGACAGGGGACACTGAAGCTTTCTTT. Protein sequence: CASSSRTGDTEAFF. The genes are TRBV5-1 and TRBJ1-1; TRBD1 aligns across 9 bases. V shed 3 bases and J 3 bases; nucleotides not matched to a gene: 3. CDR1 is SGHRS and CDR2 is YFSETQ in the germline V gene. There are 14 residues in the CDR3. The full variable domain, its missing parts supplied by reference TRBV5-1 and TRBJ1-1, is KAGVTQTPRYLIKTRGQQVTLSCSPISGHRSVSWYQQTPGQGLQFLFEYFSETQRNKGNFPGRFSGRQFSNSRSEMNVSTLELGDSALYLCASSSRTGDTEAFFGQGTRLTVV.

This clone was recorded only once. The rearrangement joins TRBV7-2 to TRBJ2-2, with 15 positions matching TRBD2. Looked up from germline, CDR1 is SGHTA and CDR2 is FQGNSA. V lost 2 bases, J lost 8 bases, and 9 bases stayed unmatched. The CDR3 loop spans 18 amino acids. The CDR3 region has the DNA TGTGCCAGCAGCTTACCCGGGACTAGCGGGGGGCCTCTGGGGGAGCTGTTTTTT. This translates into CASSLPGTSGGPLGELFF.

Turning to this clone: Other DNA sequences from this sample encode an identical CDR3 as well. V and J are TRBV28 and TRBJ1-1, with unresolved D. CDR3 length equals 11 residues. CDR1 and CDR2 from the germline V gene are MDHEN and SYDVKM. V shed 3 bases and J shed 7 bases, with 6 bases lying between them. CDR3 sequence: CASSFWGEAFF. The CDR3 DNA follows: TGTGCCAGCAGTTTCTGGGGTGAAGCTTTCTTT.

The chain has TRBV5-8 and TRBJ2-5; maybe TRBD1 (6 bases). Germline V gene data show CDR1 as SGHTS and CDR2 as YDEGEE. CDR3 length: 14 residues. The V end lost 4 bases, the J end lost 0 bases, and 10 bases lay between the germline ends. The CDR3 region is CASSQTGNQETQYF. In nucleotides, the CDR3 is TGTGCCAGCAGCCAAACAGGGAACCAAGAGACCCAGTACTTC. The whole variable domain, remainder taken from reference TRBV5-8 and TRBJ2-5, is EAGVTQSPTHLIKTRGQQATLRCSPISGHTSVYWYQQALGLGLQFLLWYDEGEERNRGNFPPRFSGRQFPNYSSELNVNALELEDSALYLCASSQTGNQETQYFGPGTRLLVL.

The chain is built from TRBV5-1 and TRBJ1-1; D uncertain. CDR1 and CDR2 (germline): SGHRS, YFSETQ. This CDR3 has 15 residues. V lost 0 bases and J lost 0, with 9 bases in between. CDR3 residues: CASSLEPRMNTEAFF. In DNA form, the CDR3 reads TGCGCCAGCAGCTTGGAACCCCGGATGAACACTGAAGCTTTCTTT.